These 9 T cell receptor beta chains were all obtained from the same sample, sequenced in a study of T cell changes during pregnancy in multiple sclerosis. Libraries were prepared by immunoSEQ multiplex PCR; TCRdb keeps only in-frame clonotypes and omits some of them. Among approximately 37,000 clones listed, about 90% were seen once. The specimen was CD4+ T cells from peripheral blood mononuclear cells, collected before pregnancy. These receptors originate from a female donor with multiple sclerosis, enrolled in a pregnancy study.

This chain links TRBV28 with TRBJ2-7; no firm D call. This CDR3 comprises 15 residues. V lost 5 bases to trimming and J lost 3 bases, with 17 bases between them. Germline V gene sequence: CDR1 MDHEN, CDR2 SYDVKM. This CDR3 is CASSIPGSPDYEQYF. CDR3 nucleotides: TGTGCCAGCAGTATCCCGGGTAGCCCAGACTACGAGCAGTACTTC.

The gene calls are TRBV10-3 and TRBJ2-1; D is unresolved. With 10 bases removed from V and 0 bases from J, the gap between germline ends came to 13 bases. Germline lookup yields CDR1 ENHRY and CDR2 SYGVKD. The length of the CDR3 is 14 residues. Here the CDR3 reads CATRERSSYNEQFF. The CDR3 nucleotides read TGTGCCACCAGAGAGCGCAGCTCCTACAATGAGCAGTTCTTC.

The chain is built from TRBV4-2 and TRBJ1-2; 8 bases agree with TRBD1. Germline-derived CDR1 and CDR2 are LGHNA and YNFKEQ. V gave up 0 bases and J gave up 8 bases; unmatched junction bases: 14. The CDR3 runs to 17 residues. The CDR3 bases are TGTGCCAGCAGCCAAGAACCTCGGCTGAGGACAGGGTCAGGCTACACCTTC. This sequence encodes CASSQEPRLRTGSGYTF.

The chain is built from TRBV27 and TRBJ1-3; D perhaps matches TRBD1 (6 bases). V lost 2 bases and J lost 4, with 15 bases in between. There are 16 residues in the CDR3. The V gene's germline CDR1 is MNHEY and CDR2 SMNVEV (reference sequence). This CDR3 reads CASSLKPGAYGNTIYF. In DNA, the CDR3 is TGTGCCAGCAGTTTAAAGCCAGGGGCGTACGGAAACACCATATATTTT.

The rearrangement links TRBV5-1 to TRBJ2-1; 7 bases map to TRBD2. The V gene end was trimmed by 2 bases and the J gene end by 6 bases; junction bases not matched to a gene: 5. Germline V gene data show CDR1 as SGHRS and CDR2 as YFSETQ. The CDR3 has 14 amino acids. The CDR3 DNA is TGCGCCAGCAGCTTAGCGGGACCAGGCAATGAGCAGTTCTTC. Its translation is CASSLAGPGNEQFF.

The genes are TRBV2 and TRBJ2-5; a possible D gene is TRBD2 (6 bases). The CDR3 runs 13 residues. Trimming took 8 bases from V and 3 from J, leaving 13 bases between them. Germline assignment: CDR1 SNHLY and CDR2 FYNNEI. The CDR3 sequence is CASAGGEEETQYF. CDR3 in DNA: TGTGCCAGCGCCGGGGGAGAGGAAGAGACCCAGTACTTC.

The CDR3 DNA sequence: TGCGCCAGCAGCCATGAAGATAATCTACTTCAATATGGCTACACCTTC. This gives the protein CASSHEDNLLQYGYTF. The rearrangement joins TRBV4-3 to TRBJ1-2; unclear D gene. Between the trimmed V and J ends, which lost 3 bases and 5 bases, there was a span of 19 bases. The length of the CDR3 is 16 residues. Germline V gives CDR1 LGHNA, CDR2 YSLEER.

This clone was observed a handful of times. The CDR3, as DNA: TGTGCCAGCAGCTTATCAGGTAACAATGAGCAGTTCTTC. This sequence encodes CASSLSGNNEQFF. The chain has TRBV5-4 and TRBJ2-1; D not certain. Trimming removed 2 bases from V and 5 bases from J, with 8 bases in between. The germline V gene has CDR1 SGHNT and CDR2 YYREEE (reference sequence). This CDR3 region has 13 residues. The full variable domain, its missing parts supplied by reference TRBV5-4 and TRBJ2-1, is ETGVTQSPTHLIKTRGQQVTLRCSSQSGHNTVSWYQQALGQGPQFIFQYYREEENGRGNFPPRFSGLQFPNYSSELNVNALELDDSALYLCASSLSGNNEQFFGPGTRLTVL.

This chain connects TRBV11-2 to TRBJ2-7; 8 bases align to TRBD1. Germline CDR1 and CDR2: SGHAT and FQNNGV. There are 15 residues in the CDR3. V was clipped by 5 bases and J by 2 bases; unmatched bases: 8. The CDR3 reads CASSRGTGPPYEQYF. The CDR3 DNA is TGTGCCAGCAGCCGGGGGACAGGTCCCCCCTACGAGCAGTACTTC.